This T cell receptor (beta chain) stems from a study of neoadjuvant anti-PD-1 for oral cavity cancer. As for the study in general: Non-progressing patients received a fourth nivolumab dose near day 43, then surgery on days 50-56.

V was clipped by 5 bases and J by 11 bases, with 15 bases between them. Germline CDR1 SNHLY, CDR2 FYNNEI. CDR3 size: 13 residues. Assay: immunoSEQ multiplex PCR; the TCRdb copy retains only in-frame clones and omits some. The sample has about 16,000 clones, about 72% seen once. The chain combines TRBV2 with TRBJ1-4; no definite D call. This specimen was PBMCs, taken before nivolumab (anti-PD-1) treatment. This TCR was recovered from a person aged 35-80 years with oral cavity squamous cell carcinoma. CDR3 nucleotide sequence: TGTGCCAGCAGTACCGGACCAATGGGGAAACTGTTTTTT. Protein: CASSTGPMGKLFF.